Below, 22 T cell receptor beta chains from the same sample are listed, as sequenced in a study of CD8+ T cells in alopecia areata. Reverse transcribed after extraction, RNA yielded cDNA as the sequencing template. Generated by immunoSEQ multiplex PCR, the TCRdb table keeps only in-frame clones and is missing some. The sample yields 140,000 or so clones, 62% seen once. Sequencing was carried out using CD8+ T cells sorted from blood. These receptors were taken from a human donor in good health.

The V gene is TRBV4-1, the J gene TRBJ2-7; TRBD1 is a possible D gene (6 bases). Trimming took off 0 bases at V and 4 bases at J, with 13 bases between the two ends. The length of the CDR3 is 15 residues. Germline values: CDR1 MGHRA, CDR2 YSYEKL. CDR3 sequence reads: CASSQEGQLSYEQYF. The CDR3 DNA is TGCGCCAGCAGCCAAGAAGGACAGTTGTCTTACGAGCAGTACTTC.

This clone was seen a handful of times. V and J are TRBV29-1 and TRBJ2-7; D is possibly TRBD1 (6 bases). V was pared by 6 bases and J by 2 bases, with 11 bases between. Germline V gene lookup returns CDR1 SQVTM and CDR2 ANQGSEA. This CDR3 has 12 residues. The CDR3 loop is CSVIRDTYEQYF. CDR3 in DNA: TGCAGCGTAATCCGGGACACCTACGAGCAGTACTTC.

A few counts support this clone. The chain carries TRBV28 and TRBJ2-1; 8 bases are shared with TRBD2. The germline gives CDR1 MDHEN, CDR2 SYDVKM. The ends lost 7 bases at V and 7 bases at J; junction bases unmatched: 12. The CDR3 has 15 residues. The CDR3 loop reads CASNGSGKVYNEQFF. The CDR3 DNA follows: TGTGCCAGCAACGGTAGCGGGAAGGTTTATAATGAGCAGTTCTTC.

The chain carries TRBV11-2 and TRBJ2-1; a possible D gene is TRBD2 (5 bases). Germline lookup yields CDR1 SGHAT and CDR2 FQNNGV. With 6 bases removed from V and 0 bases from J, the gap between germline ends came to 12 bases. The CDR3 sequence is 15 residues long. This CDR3 is CASSRTPSSYNEQFF. CDR3 sequence (DNA): TGTGCCAGCAGTAGGACTCCGAGCTCCTACAATGAGCAGTTCTTC.

J is TRBJ2-5 and V is TRBV11-2; TRBD1 matches at 7 bases. This CDR3 is 12 amino acids long. The V segment lost 5 bases and the J segment 3 bases; nucleotides outside the gene matches: 0. Germline loops: CDR1 SGHAT, CDR2 FQNNGV. The DNA of the CDR3 is TGTGCCAGCAGCGGGACAGAAGAGACCCAGTACTTC. Residues: CASSGTEETQYF.

The chain carries TRBV30 and TRBJ1-5; 7 bases match TRBD1. The CDR3 consists of 14 residues. After removal of 0 bases from V and 7 bases from J, the junction contained 6 bases not matched to a gene. CDR1 and CDR2 from the germline V gene are GTSNPN and SVGIG (reference sequence). CDR3 nucleotide sequence: TGTGCCTGGAGTGTAAGGCAGGGGGAGCAGCCCCAGCATTTT. The encoded protein is CAWSVRQGEQPQHF.

Concerning this clone: A much larger clone lies one base from this, so it may be a read error. The V call is TRBV6-5, the J call TRBJ2-1; TRBD2 aligns across 8 bases. Trimming took 6 bases from V and 5 from J; bases not matched to a gene: 9. The V gene's germline CDR1 is MNHEY and CDR2 SVGAGI. The length of the CDR3 is 15 residues. The CDR3 reads CASSLGGRPHNEQFF. CDR3 coding DNA: TGTGCCAGCAGCTTGGGCGGGAGGCCTCACAATGAGCAGTTCTTC.

With regard to this clone: A junction boundary mismatches the germline segment, possibly from a read error. The genes are TRBV7-2 and TRBJ1-2, with D unresolved. The CDR3 spans 13 residues. Germline V CDR1 and CDR2: SGHTA, FQGNSA. DNA for the CDR3: TGTGCCAGCATCTTAAGCCGTGGGGTCGGCTACACCTTC. Translating it yields CASILSRGVGYTF.

The rearrangement links TRBV9 to TRBJ2-2; TRBD1 matches at 7 bases. This CDR3 has 14 residues. V lost 7 bases to trimming and J lost 5 bases; unmatched junction nucleotides: 8. The germline gives CDR1 SGDLS, CDR2 YYNGEE. The CDR3 DNA follows: TGTGCCAGCTCAGGGGGAGCGGTTACCGGGGAGCTGTTTTTT. Its protein is CASSGGAVTGELFF. Filled out from reference TRBV9 and TRBJ2-2, the complete variable domain reads DSGVTQTPKHLITATGQRVTLRCSPRSGDLSVYWYQQSLDQGLQFLIQYYNGEERAKGNILERFSAQQFPDLHSELNLSSLELGDSALYFCASSGGAVTGELFFGEGSRLTVL.

V gene TRBV7-9 combines with J gene TRBJ2-3, with 7 bases lining up with TRBD2. Unmatched junction bases numbered 4, after V lost 5 bases and J lost 5 bases. There are 13 residues in the CDR3. Germline assignment: CDR1 SEHNR and CDR2 FQNEAQ (reference sequence). The CDR3 sequence: CASSTIAGDTQYF. The CDR3 region has the DNA TGTGCCAGCAGCACAATAGCGGGAGATACGCAGTATTTT.

The chain joins TRBV14 to TRBJ2-3; no firm D call. Germline assignment: CDR1 SGHDN and CDR2 FVKESK. There are 14 residues in the CDR3. The V gene lost 0 bases and the J gene lost 6 bases, with 10 bases spanning the gap. The CDR3 is CASSQEFRQDTQYF. Here the CDR3 DNA reads TGTGCCAGCAGCCAAGAGTTTCGCCAGGATACGCAGTATTTT.

The CDR3 is CASSTYLEGSSDEQFF. CDR3 DNA: TGTGCCAGCAGCACCTACTTAGAGGGGTCATCCGATGAGCAGTTCTTC. J is TRBJ2-1 and V is TRBV27, with D perhaps given as TRBD1 or TRBD2 (5 bases each). Trimming took 6 bases from V and 8 from J, leaving 23 bases between them. The germline V gene encodes CDR1 MNHEY and CDR2 SMNVEV (reference sequence). This CDR3 comprises 16 residues.

The rearrangement uses TRBV25-1 and TRBJ2-2; D call uncertain. There are 11 residues in the CDR3. With 8 bases removed from V and 3 bases from J, the gap between germline ends came to 4 bases. The germline gives CDR1 MGHDK, CDR2 SYGVNS. CDR3 region: CASLDTGELFF. Written as DNA, the CDR3 is TGTGCCAGCCTTGACACCGGGGAGCTGTTTTTT.

This chain connects TRBV29-1 to TRBJ2-7; 7 bases match TRBD2. The CDR3 is 14 residues long. Per germline, CDR1 SQVTM and CDR2 ANQGSEA. Germline trimming cut 6 bases from V and 4 bases from J; bases unmatched to any gene: 12. The CDR3 loop is CSVGAGRGLYEQYF. CDR3 bases: TGCAGCGTCGGAGCGGGGAGAGGCCTATACGAGCAGTACTTC.

The rearrangement joins TRBV11-2 to TRBJ2-1, with TRBD2 matching 8 bases. The CDR3 has 13 residues. V trimming: 5 bases; J trimming: 9 bases; junction bases outside the gene matches: 6. The germline V gene encodes CDR1 SGHAT and CDR2 FQNNGV. In DNA form, the CDR3 reads TGTGCCAGCAGCGTCACGGGGGGGGCTGAGCAGTTCTTC. Amino acid sequence: CASSVTGGAEQFF.

The CDR3 region is CASSLPKGPQHF. The CDR3 nucleotides read TGTGCCAGCAGCCTTCCGAAAGGGCCCCAGCATTTT. The rearrangement links TRBV4-2 to TRBJ1-5; D not certain. This CDR3 has 12 amino acids. Looked up from germline, CDR1 is LGHNA and CDR2 is YNFKEQ. Trimming stripped 4 bases from V and 9 bases from J, with 10 bases between.

The chain uses TRBV29-1 and TRBJ2-3; D assignment may be TRBD1 or TRBD2 (5 bases each). The V gene's germline CDR1 is SQVTM and CDR2 ANQGSEA. The CDR3 runs to 15 residues. Trimming took off 0 bases at V and 3 bases at J, with 13 bases between the two ends. As DNA, the CDR3 is TGCAGCGTTGAAGATCTTCTGGGGACGACAGATACGCAGTATTTT. Translating gives CSVEDLLGTTDTQYF.

This clone showed up just once. The V call is TRBV27, the J call TRBJ1-1, with D uncertain. This CDR3 is 13 amino acids long. Germline V gene lookup returns CDR1 MNHEY and CDR2 SMNVEV (reference sequence). Trimming pared 2 bases from V and 4 bases from J, leaving 8 bases between. CDR3 DNA sequence: TGTGCCAGCAGTTTAGTTCGGGGCACTGAAGCTTTCTTT. This gives the protein CASSLVRGTEAFF.

This chain connects TRBV11-2 to TRBJ1-5; 8 nucleotides match TRBD1. With 5 bases clipped from V and 0 bases from J, the junction kept 3 bases outside the gene matches. Germline CDR1 reads SGHAT; CDR2 reads FQNNGV. The CDR3 extends over 15 amino acids. CDR3 DNA sequence: TGTGCCAGCAGCCCCGACAGGGGTAGCAATCAGCCCCAGCATTTT. Protein: CASSPDRGSNQPQHF.

The rearrangement links TRBV7-6 to TRBJ2-1; D is ambiguous. Per germline, CDR1 SGHVS and CDR2 FNYEAQ. V was cut by 1 base and J by 9 bases, with 16 bases left in between. The CDR3 is 15 residues long. For the CDR3, the DNA is TGTGCCAGCAGCTTAGGATGGGCAGAGCGATCTGAGCAGTTCTTC. Protein sequence: CASSLGWAERSEQFF.

The genes are TRBV27 and TRBJ2-7, with 7 bases fitting TRBD2. After removal of 8 bases from V and 4 bases from J, the junction contained 11 bases not matched to a gene. The CDR3 runs to 14 residues. Germline V gene lookup returns CDR1 MNHEY and CDR2 SMNVEV (reference sequence). CDR3: CASAPAGLSYEQYF. The CDR3, as DNA: TGTGCCAGCGCCCCAGCGGGACTATCATACGAGCAGTACTTC.

The gene calls are TRBV9 and TRBJ2-3; 8 bases are shared with TRBD1. The J segment lost 1 base and the V segment lost 4 bases, leaving 8 bases of the junction unmatched. The germline V gene has CDR1 SGDLS and CDR2 YYNGEE. The CDR3 covers 16 residues. The CDR3 DNA reads as TGTGCCAGCAGCACCGACGGGGGACAGGGCACAGATACGCAGTATTTT. This encodes CASSTDGGQGTDTQYF.